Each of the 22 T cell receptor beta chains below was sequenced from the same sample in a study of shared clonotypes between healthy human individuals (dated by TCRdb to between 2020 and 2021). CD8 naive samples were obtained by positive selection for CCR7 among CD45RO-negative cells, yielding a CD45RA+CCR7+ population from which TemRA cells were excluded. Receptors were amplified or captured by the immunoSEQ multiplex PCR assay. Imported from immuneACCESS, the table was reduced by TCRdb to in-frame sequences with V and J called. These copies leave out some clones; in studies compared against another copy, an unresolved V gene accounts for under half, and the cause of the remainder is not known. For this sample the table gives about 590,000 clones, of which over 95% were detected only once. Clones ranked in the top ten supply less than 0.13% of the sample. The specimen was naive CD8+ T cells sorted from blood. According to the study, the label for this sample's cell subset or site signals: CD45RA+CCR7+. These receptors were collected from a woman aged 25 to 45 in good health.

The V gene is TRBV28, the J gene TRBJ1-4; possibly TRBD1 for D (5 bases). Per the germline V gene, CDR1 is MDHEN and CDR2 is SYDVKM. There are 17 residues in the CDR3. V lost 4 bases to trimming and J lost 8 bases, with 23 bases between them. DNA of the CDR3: TGTGCCAGCAGTTCCACCCTCCGGGGTTCAGGGCGGGAAAAACTGTTTTTT. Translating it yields CASSSTLRGSGREKLFF.

CDR3 DNA sequence: TGTGCCATCGGCCCCGGGTTAAACTACGAGCAGTACTTC. Translation gives CAIGPGLNYEQYF. The V gene is TRBV10-3, the J gene TRBJ2-7; D is ambiguous. Germline V gene lookup returns CDR1 ENHRY and CDR2 SYGVKD. Trimming took 8 bases from V and 3 from J, leaving 14 bases between them. This CDR3 has 13 amino acids.

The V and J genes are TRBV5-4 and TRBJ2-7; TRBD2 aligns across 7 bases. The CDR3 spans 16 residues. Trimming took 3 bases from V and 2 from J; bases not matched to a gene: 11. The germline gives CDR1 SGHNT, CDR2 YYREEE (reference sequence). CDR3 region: CASSWGGRSLAYEQYF. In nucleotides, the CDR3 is TGTGCCAGCAGCTGGGGGGGGAGAAGCCTGGCCTACGAGCAGTACTTC.

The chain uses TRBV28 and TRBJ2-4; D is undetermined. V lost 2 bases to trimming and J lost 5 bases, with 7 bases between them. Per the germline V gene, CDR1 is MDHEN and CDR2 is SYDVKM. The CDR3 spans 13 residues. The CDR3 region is CASSLVAENIQYF. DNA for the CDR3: TGTGCCAGCAGTTTAGTTGCGGAAAACATTCAGTACTTC.

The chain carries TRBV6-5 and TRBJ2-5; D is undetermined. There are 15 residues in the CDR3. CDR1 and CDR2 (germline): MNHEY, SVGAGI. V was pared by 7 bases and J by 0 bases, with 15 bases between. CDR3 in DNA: TGTGCCAGCACTAATAATCCCCAGTACCAAGAGACCCAGTACTTC. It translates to CASTNNPQYQETQYF.

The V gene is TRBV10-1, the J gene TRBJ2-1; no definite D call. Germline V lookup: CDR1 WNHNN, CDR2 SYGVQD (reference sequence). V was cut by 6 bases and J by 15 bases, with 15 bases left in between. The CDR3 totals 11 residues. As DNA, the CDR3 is TGCGCCAGCAGAATCAGCTGGGATGCGTTCTTC. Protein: CASRISWDAFF.

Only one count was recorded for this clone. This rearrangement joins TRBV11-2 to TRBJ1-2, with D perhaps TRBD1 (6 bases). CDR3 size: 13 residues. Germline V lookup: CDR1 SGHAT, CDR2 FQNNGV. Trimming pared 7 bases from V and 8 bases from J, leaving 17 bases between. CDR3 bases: TGTGCCAGCACCCCGCCCGGGGGGGGCGGCTACACCTTC. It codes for CASTPPGGGGYTF.

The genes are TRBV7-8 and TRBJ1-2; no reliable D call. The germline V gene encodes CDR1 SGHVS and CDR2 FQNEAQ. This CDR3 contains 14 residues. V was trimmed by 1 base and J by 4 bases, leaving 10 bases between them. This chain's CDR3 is CASSLVGRPYGYTF. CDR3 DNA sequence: TGTGCCAGCAGCTTAGTCGGCAGGCCCTATGGCTACACCTTC.

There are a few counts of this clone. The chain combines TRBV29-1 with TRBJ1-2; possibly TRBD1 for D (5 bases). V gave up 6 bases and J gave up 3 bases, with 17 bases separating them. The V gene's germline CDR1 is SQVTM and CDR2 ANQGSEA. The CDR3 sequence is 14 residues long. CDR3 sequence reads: CSVVGGASDYGYTF. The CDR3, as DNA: TGCAGCGTCGTCGGAGGGGCGTCGGACTATGGCTACACCTTC. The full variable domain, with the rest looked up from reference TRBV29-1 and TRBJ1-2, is SAVISQKPSRDICQRGTSLTIQCQVDSQVTMMFWYRQQPGQSLTLIATANQGSEATYESGFVIDKFPISRPNLTFSTLTVSNMSPEDSSIYLCSVVGGASDYGYTFGSGTRLTVV.

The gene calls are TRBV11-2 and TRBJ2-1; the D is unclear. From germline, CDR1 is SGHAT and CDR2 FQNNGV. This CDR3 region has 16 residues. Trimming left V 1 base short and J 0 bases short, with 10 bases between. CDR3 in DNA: TGTGCCAGCAGCTTAGGTGGTAGCTACTCCTACAATGAGCAGTTCTTC. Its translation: CASSLGGSYSYNEQFF.

The CDR3 spells CASSIPRGSSHEQFF. The CDR3 DNA reads TGTGCCAGTAGTATACCCCGCGGGAGCTCCCATGAGCAGTTCTTC. V and J are TRBV19 and TRBJ2-1; 7 bases are a match to TRBD2. With V trimmed by 2 bases and J by 8 bases, 9 bases remained unmatched. The germline V gene encodes CDR1 LNHDA and CDR2 SQIVND (reference sequence). The CDR3 contains 15 residues.

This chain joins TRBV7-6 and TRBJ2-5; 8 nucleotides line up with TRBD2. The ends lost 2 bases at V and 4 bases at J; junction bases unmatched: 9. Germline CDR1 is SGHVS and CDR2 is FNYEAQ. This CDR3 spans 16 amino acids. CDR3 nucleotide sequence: TGTGCCAGCAGCTTATCTGGAGGGACTAGAGGAGAGACCCAGTACTTC. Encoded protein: CASSLSGGTRGETQYF.

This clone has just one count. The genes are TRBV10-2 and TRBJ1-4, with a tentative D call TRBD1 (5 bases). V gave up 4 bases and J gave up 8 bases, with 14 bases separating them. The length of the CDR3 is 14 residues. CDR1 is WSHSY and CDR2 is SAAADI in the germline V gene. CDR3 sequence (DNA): TGCGCCAGCAGTGGGGGGGGTATGCGAGAAAAACTGTTTTTT. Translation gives CASSGGGMREKLFF.

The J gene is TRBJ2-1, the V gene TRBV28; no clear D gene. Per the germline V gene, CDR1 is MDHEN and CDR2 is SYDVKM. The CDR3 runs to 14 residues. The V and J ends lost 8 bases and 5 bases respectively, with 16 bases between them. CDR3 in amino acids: CASVRAIGNNEQFF. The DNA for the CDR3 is TGTGCCAGCGTTCGGGCCATCGGCAACAATGAGCAGTTCTTC.

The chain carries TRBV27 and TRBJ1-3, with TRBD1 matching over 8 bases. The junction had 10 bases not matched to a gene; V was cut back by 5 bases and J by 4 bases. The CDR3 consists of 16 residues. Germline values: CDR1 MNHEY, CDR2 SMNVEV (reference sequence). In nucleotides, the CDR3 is TGTGCCAGCAGTCCCTCACAGGGGGTGGTAGGAAACACCATATATTTT. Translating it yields CASSPSQGVVGNTIYF.

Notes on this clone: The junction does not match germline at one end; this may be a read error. The CDR3 loop is CASSLGSKDTQYF. DNA of the CDR3: TGCGCCAGCAGCTTGGGTAGCAAAGATACGCAGTATTTT. The chain links TRBV5-1 to TRBJ2-3; D is ambiguous. CDR3 length: 13 amino acids. Germline CDR1 is SGHRS and CDR2 is YFSETQ.

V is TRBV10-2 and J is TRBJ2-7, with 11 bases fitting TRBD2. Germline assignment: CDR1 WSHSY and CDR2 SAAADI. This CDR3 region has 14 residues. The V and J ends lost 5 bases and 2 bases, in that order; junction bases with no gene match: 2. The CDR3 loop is CASSMTSGTYEQYF. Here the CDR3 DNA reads TGCGCCAGCAGTATGACTAGCGGGACCTACGAGCAGTACTTC.

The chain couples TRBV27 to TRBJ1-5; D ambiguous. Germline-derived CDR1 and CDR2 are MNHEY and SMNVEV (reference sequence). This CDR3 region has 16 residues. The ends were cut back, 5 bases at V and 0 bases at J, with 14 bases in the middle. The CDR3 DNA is TGTGCCAGCAGTCCTATAGCGGGATATAGCAATCAGCCCCAGCATTTT. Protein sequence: CASSPIAGYSNQPQHF.

The DNA for the CDR3 is TGTGCCAGTAGTTTCGAATTTTTCTCTACGCAGTATTTT. Amino acids: CASSFEFFSTQYF. This chain uses TRBV19 with TRBJ2-3; D gene unclear. Germline V gene lookup returns CDR1 LNHDA and CDR2 SQIVND (reference sequence). This CDR3 has 13 residues. The ends were cut back, 5 bases at V and 8 bases at J, with 14 bases in the middle. Looking up the rest from reference TRBV19 and TRBJ2-3 gives the full variable domain: DGGITQSPKYLFRKEGQNVTLSCEQNLNHDAMYWYRQDPGQGLRLIYYSQIVNDFQKGDIAEGYSVSREKKESFPLTVTSAQKNPTAFYLCASSFEFFSTQYFGPGTRLTVL.

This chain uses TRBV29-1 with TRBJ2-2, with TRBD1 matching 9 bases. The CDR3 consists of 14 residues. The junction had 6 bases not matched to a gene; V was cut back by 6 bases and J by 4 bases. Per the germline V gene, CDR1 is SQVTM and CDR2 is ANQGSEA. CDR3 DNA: TGCAGCGTCCCCGGACAGGGGCCCACCGGGGAGCTGTTTTTT. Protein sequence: CSVPGQGPTGELFF.

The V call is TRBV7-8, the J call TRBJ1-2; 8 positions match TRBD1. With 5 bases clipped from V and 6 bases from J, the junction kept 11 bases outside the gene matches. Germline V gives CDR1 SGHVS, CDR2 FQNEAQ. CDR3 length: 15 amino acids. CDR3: CASSLFDTGGDGYTF. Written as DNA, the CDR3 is TGTGCCAGCAGCCTCTTCGACACAGGGGGTGATGGCTACACCTTC.

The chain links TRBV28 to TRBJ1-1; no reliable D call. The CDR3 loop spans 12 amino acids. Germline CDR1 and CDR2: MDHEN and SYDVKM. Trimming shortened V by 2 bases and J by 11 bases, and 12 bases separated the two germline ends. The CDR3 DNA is TGTGCCAGCAGTTTAGATGCGGGAGAGGCTTTCTTT. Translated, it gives CASSLDAGEAFF.